This T cell receptor beta chain stems from a study of shared clonotypes between healthy human individuals. Participating donors were healthy, HIV-negative adults free of recent acute infections or vaccinations. Germline V gene sequence: CDR1 MNHNY, CDR2 SVGAGI (reference sequence). The CDR3 is 14 amino acids. Trimming cost V 11 bases and J 2 bases, with 18 bases left between them. This clone was recorded once. Its antigen is not known. Repertoires were generated with immunoSEQ multiplex PCR, while TCRdb's copy carries only in-frame clones and drops some. The sample has around 2.3 million clones, more than 90% seen once. General study results and limits: When compared with the clonotypes that were shared by all four sorted-subset donors, the non-shared clonotypes turned out to have lower generation probabilities. Investigators expected sequencing depth to affect clonotype sharing among donors. Several donors showed sharing of about 4.7% of naive CD4 clonotypes.

Sequencing used naive CD4+ T cells sorted from blood. Documented subset: CD45RA+ positively selected. The chain combines TRBV6-6 with TRBJ1-1; D perhaps matches TRBD1 (5 bases). This clonotype was sampled from a man aged 18 to 29 in good health. As DNA, the CDR3 is TGTGCCTCATCCATCAGGGAAACTAACACTGAAGCTTTCTTT. Encoded protein: CASSIRETNTEAFF.